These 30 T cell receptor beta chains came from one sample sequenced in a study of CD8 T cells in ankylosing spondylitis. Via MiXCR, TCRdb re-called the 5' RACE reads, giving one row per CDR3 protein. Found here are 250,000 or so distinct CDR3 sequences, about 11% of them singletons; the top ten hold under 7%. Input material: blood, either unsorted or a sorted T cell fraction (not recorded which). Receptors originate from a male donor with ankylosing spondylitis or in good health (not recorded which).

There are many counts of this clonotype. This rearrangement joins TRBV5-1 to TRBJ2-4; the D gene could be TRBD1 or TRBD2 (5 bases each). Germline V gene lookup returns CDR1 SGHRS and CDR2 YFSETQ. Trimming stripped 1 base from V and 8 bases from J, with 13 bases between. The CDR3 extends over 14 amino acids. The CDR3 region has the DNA TGCGCCAGCAGCTTGTTGGGGGATGAAGACATTCAGTACTTC. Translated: CASSLLGDEDIQYF. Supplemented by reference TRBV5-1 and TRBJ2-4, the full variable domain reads KAGVTQTPRYLIKTRGQQVTLSCSPISGHRSVSWYQQTPGQGLQFLFEYFSETQRNKGNFPGRFSGRQFSNSRSEMNVSTLELGDSALYLCASSLLGDEDIQYFGAGTRLSVL.

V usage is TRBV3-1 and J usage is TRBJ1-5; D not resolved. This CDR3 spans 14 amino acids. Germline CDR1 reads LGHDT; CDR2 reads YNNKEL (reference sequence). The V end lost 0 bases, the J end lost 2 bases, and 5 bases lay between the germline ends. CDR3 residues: CASSQDSGNQPQHF. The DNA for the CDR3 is TGTGCCAGCAGCCAAGACAGCGGCAATCAGCCCCAGCATTTT.

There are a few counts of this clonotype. In nucleotides, the CDR3 is TGTGCCAGCAGTCGTGGTTGGGCGGGAGTGGGGGACATTCAGTACTTC. It codes for CASSRGWAGVGDIQYF. This rearrangement joins TRBV12-3 or TRBV12-4 to TRBJ2-4; 7 positions agree with TRBD2. The CDR3 loop spans 16 amino acids. The trim removed 5 bases at V and 8 bases at J, leaving 15 bases unmatched.

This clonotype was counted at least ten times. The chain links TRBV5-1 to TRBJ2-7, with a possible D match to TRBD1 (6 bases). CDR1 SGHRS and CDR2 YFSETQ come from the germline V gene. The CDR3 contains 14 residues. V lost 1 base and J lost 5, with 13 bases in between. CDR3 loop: CASSLWQGYDEQYF. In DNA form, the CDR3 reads TGCGCCAGCAGCTTGTGGCAGGGGTACGACGAGCAGTACTTC.

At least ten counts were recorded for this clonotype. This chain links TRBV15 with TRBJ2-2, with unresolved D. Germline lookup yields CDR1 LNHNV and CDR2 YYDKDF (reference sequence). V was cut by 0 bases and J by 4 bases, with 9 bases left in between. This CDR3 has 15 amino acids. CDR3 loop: CATSREGDATGELFF. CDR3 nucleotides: TGTGCCACCAGCAGAGAGGGTGACGCCACCGGGGAGCTGTTTTTT.

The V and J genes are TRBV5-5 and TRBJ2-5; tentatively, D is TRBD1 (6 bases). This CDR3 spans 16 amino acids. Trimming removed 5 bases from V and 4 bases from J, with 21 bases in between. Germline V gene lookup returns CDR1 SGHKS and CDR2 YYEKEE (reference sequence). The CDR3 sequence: CASSETSLGAVETQYF. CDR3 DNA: TGTGCCAGCAGTGAAACGTCATTGGGGGCGGTAGAGACCCAGTACTTC.

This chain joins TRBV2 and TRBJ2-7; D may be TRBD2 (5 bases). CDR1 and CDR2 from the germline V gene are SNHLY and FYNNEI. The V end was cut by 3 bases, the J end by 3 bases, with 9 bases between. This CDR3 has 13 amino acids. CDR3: CASSEEAVYEQYF. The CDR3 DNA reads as TGTGCCAGCAGTGAGGAGGCAGTCTACGAGCAGTACTTC.

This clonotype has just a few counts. The CDR3 DNA reads as TGTGCCAGCAGCTTAGCCGCGGGAGGGAGCTCCTACGAGCAGTACTTC. It encodes CASSLAAGGSSYEQYF. The chain couples TRBV7-2 to TRBJ2-7; 9 positions match TRBD2. Germline CDR1 reads SGHTA; CDR2 reads FQGNSA. The CDR3 loop spans 16 amino acids. V was clipped by 0 bases and J by 0 bases; unmatched bases: 3.

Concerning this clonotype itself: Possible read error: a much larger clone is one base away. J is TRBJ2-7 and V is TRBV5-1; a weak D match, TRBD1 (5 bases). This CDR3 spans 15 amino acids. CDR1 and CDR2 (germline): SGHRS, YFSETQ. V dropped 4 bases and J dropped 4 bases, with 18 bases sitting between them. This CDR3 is CASSGLTENSYEQYF. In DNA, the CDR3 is TGCGCCAGCAGCGGCTTGACAGAGAATTCTTACGAGCAGTACTTC.

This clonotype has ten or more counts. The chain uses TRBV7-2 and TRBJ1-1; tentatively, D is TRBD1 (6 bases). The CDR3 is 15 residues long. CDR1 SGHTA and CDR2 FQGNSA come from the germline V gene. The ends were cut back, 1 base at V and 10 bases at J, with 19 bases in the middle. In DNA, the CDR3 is TGTGCCAGCAGCTTAGACAGTCAGGGGTTCATCGGAGCTTTCTTT. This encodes CASSLDSQGFIGAFF. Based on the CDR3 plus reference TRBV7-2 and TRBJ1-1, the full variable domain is GAGVSQSPSNKVTEKGKDVELRCDPISGHTALYWYRQSLGQGLEFLIYFQGNSAPDKSGLPSDRFSAERTGGSVSTLTIQRTQQEDSAVYLCASSLDSQGFIGAFFGQGTRLTVV.

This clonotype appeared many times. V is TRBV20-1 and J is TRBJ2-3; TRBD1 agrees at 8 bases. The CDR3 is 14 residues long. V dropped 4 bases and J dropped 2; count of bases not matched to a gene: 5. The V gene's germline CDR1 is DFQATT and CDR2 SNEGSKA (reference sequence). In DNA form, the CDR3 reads TGCAGTGCTATCAGGGGGCCTGACACAGATACGCAGTATTTT. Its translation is CSAIRGPDTDTQYF.

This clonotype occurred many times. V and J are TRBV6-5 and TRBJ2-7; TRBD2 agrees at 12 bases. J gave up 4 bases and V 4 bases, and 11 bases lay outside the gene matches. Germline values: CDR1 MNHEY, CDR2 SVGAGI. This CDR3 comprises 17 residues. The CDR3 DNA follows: TGTGCCAGCAGTTCCTATCTGACTAGCGGGAGTGTATACGAGCAGTACTTC. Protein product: CASSSYLTSGSVYEQYF.

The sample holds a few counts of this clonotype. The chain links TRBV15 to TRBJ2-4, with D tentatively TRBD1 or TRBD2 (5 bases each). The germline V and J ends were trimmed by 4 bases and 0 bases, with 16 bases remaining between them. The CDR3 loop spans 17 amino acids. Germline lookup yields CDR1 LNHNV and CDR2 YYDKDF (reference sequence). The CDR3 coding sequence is TGTGCCACCAGCAATTCCCGGACGGGGCTAGCCAAAAACATTCAGTACTTC. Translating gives CATSNSRTGLAKNIQYF.

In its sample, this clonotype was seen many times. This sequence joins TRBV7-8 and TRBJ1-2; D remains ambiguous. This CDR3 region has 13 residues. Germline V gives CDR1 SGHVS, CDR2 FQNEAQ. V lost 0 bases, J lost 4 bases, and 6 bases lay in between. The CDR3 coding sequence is TGTGCCAGCAGCTTAGCCATGTCCTATGGCTACACCTTC. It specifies CASSLAMSYGYTF.

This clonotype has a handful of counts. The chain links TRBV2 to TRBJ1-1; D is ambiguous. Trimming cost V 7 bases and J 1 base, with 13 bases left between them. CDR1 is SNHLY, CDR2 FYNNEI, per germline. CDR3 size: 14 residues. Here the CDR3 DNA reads TGTGCCAGCAAGGCTAGGGTGGGGAACACTGAAGCTTTCTTT. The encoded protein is CASKARVGNTEAFF.

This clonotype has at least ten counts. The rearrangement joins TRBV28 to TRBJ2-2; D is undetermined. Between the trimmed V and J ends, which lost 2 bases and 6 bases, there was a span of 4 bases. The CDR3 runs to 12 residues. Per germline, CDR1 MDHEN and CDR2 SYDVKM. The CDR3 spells CASSLRPGELFF. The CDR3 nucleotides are TGTGCCAGCAGTTTACGGCCCGGGGAGCTGTTTTTT.

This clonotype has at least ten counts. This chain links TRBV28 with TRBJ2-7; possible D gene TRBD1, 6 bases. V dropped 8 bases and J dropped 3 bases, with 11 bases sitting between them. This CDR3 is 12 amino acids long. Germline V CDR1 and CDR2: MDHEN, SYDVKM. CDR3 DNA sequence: TGTGCCAGCGGTCAGGGGATCTACGAGCAGTACTTC. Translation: CASGQGIYEQYF.

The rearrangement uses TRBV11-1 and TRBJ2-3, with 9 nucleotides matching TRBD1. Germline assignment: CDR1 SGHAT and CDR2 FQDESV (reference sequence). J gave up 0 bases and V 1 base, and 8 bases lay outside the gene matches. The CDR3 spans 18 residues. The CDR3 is CASSLVPGQGLSTDTQYF. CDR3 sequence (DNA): TGTGCCAGCAGCTTAGTTCCGGGACAGGGACTTAGCACAGATACGCAGTATTTT.

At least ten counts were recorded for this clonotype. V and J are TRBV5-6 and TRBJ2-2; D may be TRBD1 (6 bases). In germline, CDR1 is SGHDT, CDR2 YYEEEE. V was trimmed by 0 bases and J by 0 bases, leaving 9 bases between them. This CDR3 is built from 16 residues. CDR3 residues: CASSLDTGSNTGELFF. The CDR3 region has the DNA TGTGCCAGCAGCTTGGACACAGGGTCGAACACCGGGGAGCTGTTTTTT.

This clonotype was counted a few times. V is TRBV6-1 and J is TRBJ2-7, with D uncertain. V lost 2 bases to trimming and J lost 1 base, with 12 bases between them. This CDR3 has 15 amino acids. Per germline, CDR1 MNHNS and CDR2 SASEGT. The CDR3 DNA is TGTGCCAGCAGTGAAATCGTTGGAGATTCCTACGAGCAGTACTTC. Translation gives CASSEIVGDSYEQYF.

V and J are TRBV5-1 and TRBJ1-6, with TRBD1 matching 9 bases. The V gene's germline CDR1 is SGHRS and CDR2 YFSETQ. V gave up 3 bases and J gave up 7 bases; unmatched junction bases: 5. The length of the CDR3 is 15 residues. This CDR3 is CASSSTGGGNSPLHF. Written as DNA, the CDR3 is TGCGCCAGCAGCTCCACAGGGGGCGGGAATTCACCCCTCCACTTT.

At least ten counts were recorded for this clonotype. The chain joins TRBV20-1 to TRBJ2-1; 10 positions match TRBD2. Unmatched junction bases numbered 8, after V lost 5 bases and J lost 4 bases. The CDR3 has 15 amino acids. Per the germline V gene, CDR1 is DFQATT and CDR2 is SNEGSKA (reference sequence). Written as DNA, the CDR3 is TGCAGTGCTGGGCCAGCGGGAGGGCCATACAATGAGCAGTTCTTC. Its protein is CSAGPAGGPYNEQFF.

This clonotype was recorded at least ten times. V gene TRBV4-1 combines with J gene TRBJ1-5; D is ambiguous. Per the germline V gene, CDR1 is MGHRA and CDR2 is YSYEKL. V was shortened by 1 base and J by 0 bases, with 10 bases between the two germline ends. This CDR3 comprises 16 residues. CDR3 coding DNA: TGCGCCAGCAGCCAAGGGGTAGACGGTAGCAATCAGCCCCAGCATTTT. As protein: CASSQGVDGSNQPQHF.

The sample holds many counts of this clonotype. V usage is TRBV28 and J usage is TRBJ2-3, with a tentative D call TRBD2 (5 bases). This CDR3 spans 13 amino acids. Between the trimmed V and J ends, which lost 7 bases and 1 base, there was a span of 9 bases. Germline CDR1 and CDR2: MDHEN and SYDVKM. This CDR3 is CASIRSGTDTQYF. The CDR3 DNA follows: TGTGCCAGCATTCGTAGCGGCACAGATACGCAGTATTTT.

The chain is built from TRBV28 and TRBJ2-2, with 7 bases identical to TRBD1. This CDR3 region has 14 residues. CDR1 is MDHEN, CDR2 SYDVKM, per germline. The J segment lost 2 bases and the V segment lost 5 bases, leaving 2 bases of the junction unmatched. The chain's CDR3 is CASSPGGNTGELFF. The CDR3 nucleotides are TGTGCCAGCAGTCCAGGGGGAAACACCGGGGAGCTGTTTTTT.

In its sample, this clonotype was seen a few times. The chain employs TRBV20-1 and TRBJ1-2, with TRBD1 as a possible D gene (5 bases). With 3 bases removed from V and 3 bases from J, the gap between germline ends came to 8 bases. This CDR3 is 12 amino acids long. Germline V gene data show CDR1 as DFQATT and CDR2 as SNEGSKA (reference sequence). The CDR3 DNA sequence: TGCAGTGCTAGCGAACAGGACTATGGCTACACCTTC. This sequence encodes CSASEQDYGYTF.

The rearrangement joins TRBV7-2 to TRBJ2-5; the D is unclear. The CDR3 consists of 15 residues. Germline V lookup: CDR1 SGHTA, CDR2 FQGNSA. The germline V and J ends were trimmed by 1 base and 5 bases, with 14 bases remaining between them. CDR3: CASSLVALAHETQYF. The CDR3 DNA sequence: TGTGCCAGCAGCTTAGTTGCCCTTGCGCACGAGACCCAGTACTTC.

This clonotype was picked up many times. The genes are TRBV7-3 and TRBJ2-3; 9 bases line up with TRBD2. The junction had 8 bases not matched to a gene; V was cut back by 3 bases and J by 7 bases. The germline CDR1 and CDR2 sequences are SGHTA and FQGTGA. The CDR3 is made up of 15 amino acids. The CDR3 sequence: CASSFGGGAMNTQYF. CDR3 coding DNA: TGTGCCAGCAGCTTTGGCGGGGGGGCCATGAATACGCAGTATTTT.

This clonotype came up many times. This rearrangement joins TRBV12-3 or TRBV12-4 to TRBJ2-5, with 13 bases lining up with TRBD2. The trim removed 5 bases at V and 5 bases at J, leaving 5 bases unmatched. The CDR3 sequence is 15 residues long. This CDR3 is CASSRLAGGGETQYF. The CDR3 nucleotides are TGTGCCAGCAGTCGACTAGCGGGGGGCGGGGAGACCCAGTACTTC.

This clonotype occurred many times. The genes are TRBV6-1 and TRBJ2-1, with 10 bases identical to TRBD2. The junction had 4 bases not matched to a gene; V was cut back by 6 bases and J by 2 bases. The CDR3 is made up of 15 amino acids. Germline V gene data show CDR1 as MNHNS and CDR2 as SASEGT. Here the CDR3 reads CASSPLAGAYNEQFF. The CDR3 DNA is TGTGCCAGCAGCCCCCTAGCGGGGGCCTACAATGAGCAGTTCTTC.